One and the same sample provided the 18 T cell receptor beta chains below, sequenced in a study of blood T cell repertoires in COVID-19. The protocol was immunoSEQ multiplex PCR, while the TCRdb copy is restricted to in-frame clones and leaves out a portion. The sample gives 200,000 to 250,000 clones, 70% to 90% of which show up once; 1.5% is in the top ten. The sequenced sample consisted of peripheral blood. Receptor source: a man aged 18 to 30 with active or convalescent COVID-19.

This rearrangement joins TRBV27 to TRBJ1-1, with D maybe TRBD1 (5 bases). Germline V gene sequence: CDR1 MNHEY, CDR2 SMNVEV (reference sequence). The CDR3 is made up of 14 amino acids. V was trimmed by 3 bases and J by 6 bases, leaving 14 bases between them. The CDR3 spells CASSFRSVGAEAFF. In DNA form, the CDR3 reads TGTGCCAGCAGTTTCCGCTCCGTAGGGGCTGAAGCTTTCTTT.

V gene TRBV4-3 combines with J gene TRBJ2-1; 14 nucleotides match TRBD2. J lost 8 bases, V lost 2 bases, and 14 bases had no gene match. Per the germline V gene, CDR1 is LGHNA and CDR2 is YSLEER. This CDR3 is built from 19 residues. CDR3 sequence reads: CASSQLTPRTSGRPDEQFF. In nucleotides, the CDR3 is TGCGCCAGCAGCCAACTCACCCCCCGGACTAGCGGGAGGCCGGATGAGCAGTTCTTC.

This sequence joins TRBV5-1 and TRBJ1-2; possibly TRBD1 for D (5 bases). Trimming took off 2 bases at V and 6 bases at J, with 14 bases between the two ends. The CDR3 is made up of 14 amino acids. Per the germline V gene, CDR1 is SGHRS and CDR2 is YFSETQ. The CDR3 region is CASSLSQGGDGYTF. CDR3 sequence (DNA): TGCGCCAGCAGCTTAAGCCAGGGAGGAGATGGCTACACCTTC. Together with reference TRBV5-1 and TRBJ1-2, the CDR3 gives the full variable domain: KAGVTQTPRYLIKTRGQQVTLSCSPISGHRSVSWYQQTPGQGLQFLFEYFSETQRNKGNFPGRFSGRQFSNSRSEMNVSTLELGDSALYLCASSLSQGGDGYTFGSGTRLTVV.

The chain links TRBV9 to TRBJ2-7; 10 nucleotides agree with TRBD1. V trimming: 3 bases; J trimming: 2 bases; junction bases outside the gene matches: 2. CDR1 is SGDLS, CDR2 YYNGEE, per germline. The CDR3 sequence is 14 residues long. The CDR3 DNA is TGTGCCAGCAGCGGGGGACAGGGGCCCTACGAGCAGTACTTC. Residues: CASSGGQGPYEQYF.

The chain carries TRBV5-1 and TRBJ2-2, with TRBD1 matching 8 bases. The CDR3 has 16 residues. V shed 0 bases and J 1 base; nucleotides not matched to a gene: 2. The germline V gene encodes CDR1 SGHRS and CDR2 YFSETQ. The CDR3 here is CASSLAGTGNTGELFF. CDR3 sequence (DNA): TGCGCCAGCAGCTTGGCCGGGACAGGGAACACCGGGGAGCTGTTTTTT.

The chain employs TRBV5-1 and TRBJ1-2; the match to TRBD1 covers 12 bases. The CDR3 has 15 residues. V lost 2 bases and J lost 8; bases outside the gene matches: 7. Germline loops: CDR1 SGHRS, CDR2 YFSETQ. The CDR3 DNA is TGCGCCAGCAGCTTAACCGGGGACAGGGGGCAGGGCTACACCTTC. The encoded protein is CASSLTGDRGQGYTF.

The CDR3 protein is CASSLESGIAEAFF. The CDR3 DNA sequence: TGTGCCAGTAGTCTGGAGTCGGGGATCGCTGAAGCTTTCTTT. This chain links TRBV19 with TRBJ1-1; the D is unclear. The V gene lost 5 bases and the J gene lost 6 bases, with 16 bases spanning the gap. Germline V gene sequence: CDR1 LNHDA, CDR2 SQIVND (reference sequence). The CDR3 runs to 14 residues.

CDR3 nucleotide sequence: TGTGCCAGCAGCTTAACAGGCTACGAGCAGTACTTC. Amino acids: CASSLTGYEQYF. The V call is TRBV5-4, the J call TRBJ2-7; possible D gene TRBD1, 5 bases. CDR3 length: 12 residues. The germline V gene has CDR1 SGHNT and CDR2 YYREEE (reference sequence). The V gene lost 2 bases and the J gene lost 3 bases, with 6 bases spanning the gap.

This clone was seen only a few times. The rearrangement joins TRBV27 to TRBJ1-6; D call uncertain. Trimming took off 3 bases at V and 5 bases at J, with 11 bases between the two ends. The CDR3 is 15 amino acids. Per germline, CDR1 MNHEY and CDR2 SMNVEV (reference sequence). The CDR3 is CASSFEGWDNSPLHF. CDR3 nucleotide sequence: TGTGCCAGCAGTTTCGAGGGTTGGGATAATTCACCCCTCCACTTT.

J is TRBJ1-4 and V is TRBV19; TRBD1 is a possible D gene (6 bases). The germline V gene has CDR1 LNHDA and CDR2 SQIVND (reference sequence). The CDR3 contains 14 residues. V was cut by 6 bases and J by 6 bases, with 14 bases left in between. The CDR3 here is CASSTTGTYEKLFF. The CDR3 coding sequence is TGTGCCAGTAGCACAACAGGGACGTATGAAAAACTGTTTTTT.

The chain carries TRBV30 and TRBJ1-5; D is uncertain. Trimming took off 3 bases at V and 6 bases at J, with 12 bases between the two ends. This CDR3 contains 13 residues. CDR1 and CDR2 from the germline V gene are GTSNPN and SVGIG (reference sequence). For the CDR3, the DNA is TGTGCCTGGAGCACGGGGTACCGTCAGCCCCAGCATTTT. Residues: CAWSTGYRQPQHF.

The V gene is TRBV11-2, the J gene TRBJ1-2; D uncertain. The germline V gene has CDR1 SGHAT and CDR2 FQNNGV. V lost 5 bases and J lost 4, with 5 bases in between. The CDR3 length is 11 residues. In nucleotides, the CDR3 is TGTGCCAGCAGCCTAACCTATGGCTACACCTTC. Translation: CASSLTYGYTF. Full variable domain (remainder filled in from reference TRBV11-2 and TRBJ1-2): EAGVAQSPRYKIIEKRQSVAFWCNPISGHATLYWYQQILGQGPKLLIQFQNNGVVDDSQLPKDRFSAERLKGVDSTLKIQPAKLEDSAVYLCASSLTYGYTFGSGTRLTVV.

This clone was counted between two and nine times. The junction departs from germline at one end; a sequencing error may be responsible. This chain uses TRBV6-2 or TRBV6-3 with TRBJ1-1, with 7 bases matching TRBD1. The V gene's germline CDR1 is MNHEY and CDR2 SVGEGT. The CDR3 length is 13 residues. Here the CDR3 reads CASSYDLGAGGPF. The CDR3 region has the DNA TGTGCCAGCAGTTACGATTTGGGGGCAGGGGGGCCATTT.

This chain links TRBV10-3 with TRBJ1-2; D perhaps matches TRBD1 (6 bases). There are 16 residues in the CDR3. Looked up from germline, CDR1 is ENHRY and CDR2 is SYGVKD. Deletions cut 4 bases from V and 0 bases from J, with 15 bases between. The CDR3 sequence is CAISGQAKAPNYGYTF. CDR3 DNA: TGTGCCATCAGTGGACAGGCTAAGGCCCCTAACTATGGCTACACCTTC.

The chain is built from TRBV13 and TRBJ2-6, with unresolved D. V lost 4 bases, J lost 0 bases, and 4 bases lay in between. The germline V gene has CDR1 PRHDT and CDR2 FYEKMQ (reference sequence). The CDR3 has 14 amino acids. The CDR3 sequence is CASSSRSGANVLTF. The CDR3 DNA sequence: TGTGCCAGCAGCTCCCGCTCTGGGGCCAACGTCCTGACTTTC.

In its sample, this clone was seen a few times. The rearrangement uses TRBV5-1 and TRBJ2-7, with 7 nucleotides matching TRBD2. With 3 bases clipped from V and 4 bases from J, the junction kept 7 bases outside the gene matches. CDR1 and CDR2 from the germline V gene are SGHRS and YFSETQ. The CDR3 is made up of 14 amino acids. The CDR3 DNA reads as TGCGCCAGCAGCTGGGGGGGAGTTCTGTACGAGCAGTACTTC. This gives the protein CASSWGGVLYEQYF.

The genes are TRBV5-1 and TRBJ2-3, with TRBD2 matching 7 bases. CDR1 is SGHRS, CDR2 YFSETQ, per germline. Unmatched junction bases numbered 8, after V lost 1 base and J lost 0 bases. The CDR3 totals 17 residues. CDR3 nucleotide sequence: TGCGCCAGCAGCTTGATAGCGGGCCGCCCTAGCACAGATACGCAGTATTTT. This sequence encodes CASSLIAGRPSTDTQYF.

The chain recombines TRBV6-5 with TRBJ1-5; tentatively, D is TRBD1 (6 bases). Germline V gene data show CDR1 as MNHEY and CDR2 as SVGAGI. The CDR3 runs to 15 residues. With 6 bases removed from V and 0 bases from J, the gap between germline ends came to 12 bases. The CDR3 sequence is CASRKQGSSNQPQHF. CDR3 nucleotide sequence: TGTGCCAGCAGGAAACAGGGTTCTAGCAATCAGCCCCAGCATTTT.